This TCR beta chain was sequenced during a study of blood T cell repertoires in COVID-19. Study in general: Some COVID-19 samples were acute and others convalescent; all came from the United States, Italy and Spain. PBMCs, B-cell-depleted T cells, or T cells provided the cDNA or gDNA that made up the material.

Per the original methods: Amplification of reference gene primers was used by the study to estimate nucleated cell counts. Assay: immunoSEQ multiplex PCR; the TCRdb copy retains only in-frame clones and omits some. That table gives V, J and clone size, and the DNA gave D and trimming. The data show over 200,000 clones, more than 80% seen once. Germline CDR1 and CDR2: SGHRS and YFSETQ. V lost 0 bases, J lost 7 bases, and 8 bases stayed unmatched. The CDR3 loop spans 16 amino acids. The receptor was derived from a young man who had recovered from COVID-19. This chain links TRBV5-1 with TRBJ1-2, with 11 nucleotides matching TRBD1. Sequences were obtained from peripheral blood. Here the CDR3 reads CASSLDSGQGGGGYTF. The CDR3 bases are TGCGCCAGCAGCTTGGACTCGGGACAGGGGGGAGGTGGCTACACCTTC.